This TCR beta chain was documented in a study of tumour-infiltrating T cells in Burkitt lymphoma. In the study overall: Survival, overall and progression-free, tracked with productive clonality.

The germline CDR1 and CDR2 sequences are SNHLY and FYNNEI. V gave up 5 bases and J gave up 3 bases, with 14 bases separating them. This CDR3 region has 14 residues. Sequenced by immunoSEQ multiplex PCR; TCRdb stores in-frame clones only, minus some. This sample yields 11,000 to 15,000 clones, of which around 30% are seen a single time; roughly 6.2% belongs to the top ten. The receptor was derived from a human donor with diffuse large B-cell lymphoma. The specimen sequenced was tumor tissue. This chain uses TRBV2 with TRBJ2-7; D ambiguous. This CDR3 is CASSYGLAVYEQYF. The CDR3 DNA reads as TGTGCCAGCAGTTACGGTTTGGCGGTCTACGAGCAGTACTTC.